This is a list of T cell receptor beta chains from one sample in a study of blood T cell repertoires in COVID-19. Assay: immunoSEQ multiplex PCR; the TCRdb copy retains only in-frame clones and omits some. This sample has about 300,000 clones, with around 88% found just once. The source material was peripheral blood. The receptors stem from a woman aged 50 to 65 with acute or convalescent COVID-19. Both conserved end residues are part of each CDR3. Each record gives: CDR3 DNA, CDR3 protein, V gene, clone size, J gene, D gene. The D gene is left open where the match is weak. Not all rows give a size; the values are once, few, many and, for expanded clones, a class.

cdr3_nt: TGTGCCAGCAGCCCTGGGACAGGGGACGGAACCGGGGAGCTGTTTTTT
cdr3_aa: CASSPGTGDGTGELFF
v_call: TRBV7-9
clone_size: NA
j_call: TRBJ2-2
d_call: TRBD1

cdr3_nt: TGTGCCAGCTCACCAAGACAGGGGGAGACCCAGTACTTC
cdr3_aa: CASSPRQGETQYF
v_call: TRBV18
clone_size: NA
j_call: TRBJ2-5
d_call: TRBD1

cdr3_nt: TGTGCCAGCAGTTTACAAATGAACACTGAAGCTTTCTTT
cdr3_aa: CASSLQMNTEAFF
v_call: TRBV12-3/TRBV12-4
clone_size: NA
j_call: TRBJ1-1
d_call: NA

cdr3_nt: TGTGCCAGCAGCGGCTGGGACAGGGATTCACCCCTCCACTTT
cdr3_aa: CASSGWDRDSPLHF
v_call: TRBV5-4
clone_size: few
j_call: TRBJ1-6
d_call: TRBD1

cdr3_nt: TGTGCCAGCAGCTCCCGCGGGGGCACTGAAGCTTTCTTT
cdr3_aa: CASSSRGGTEAFF
v_call: TRBV9
clone_size: once
j_call: TRBJ1-1
d_call: NA

cdr3_nt: TGTGCCAGCAGTAACAGGGGGCTCGGCAATCAGCCCCAGCATTTT
cdr3_aa: CASSNRGLGNQPQHF
v_call: TRBV2
clone_size: NA
j_call: TRBJ1-5
d_call: TRBD1

cdr3_nt: TGTGCCAGTAGTACAGGCGAGGGTTTAGGTTTCGACTATGGCTACACCTTC
cdr3_aa: CASSTGEGLGFDYGYTF
v_call: TRBV19
clone_size: NA
j_call: TRBJ1-2
d_call: NA

cdr3_nt: TGCGCCAGCAGTGATGGCGGTAAGGCCAACAATGAGCAGTTCTTC
cdr3_aa: CASSDGGKANNEQFF
v_call: TRBV10-1
clone_size: NA
j_call: TRBJ2-1
d_call: NA

cdr3_nt: TGTGCCAGCAGTGAAGGTAGGGGGACGCAGTATTTT
cdr3_aa: CASSEGRGTQYF
v_call: TRBV6-1
clone_size: NA
j_call: TRBJ2-3
d_call: NA

cdr3_nt: TGTGCCAGCAGTTTTAGCGGGAGGGGCTTCTACGAGCAGTACTTC
cdr3_aa: CASSFSGRGFYEQYF
v_call: TRBV2
clone_size: NA
j_call: TRBJ2-7
d_call: TRBD2

cdr3_nt: TGTGCCAGCAGTGAAGTACTAGCGGGGGAGACCCAGTACTTC
cdr3_aa: CASSEVLAGETQYF
v_call: TRBV2
clone_size: NA
j_call: TRBJ2-5
d_call: TRBD2

cdr3_nt: TGTGCCAGCAATCCGGGACAGGGGTATGAAAAACTGTTTTTT
cdr3_aa: CASNPGQGYEKLFF
v_call: TRBV6-5
clone_size: NA
j_call: TRBJ1-4
d_call: TRBD1

cdr3_nt: TGTGCCAGCAGTTACTTTACAGGGGCCAGCTCTGGAAACACCATATATTTT
cdr3_aa: CASSYFTGASSGNTIYF
v_call: TRBV6-2/TRBV6-3
clone_size: NA
j_call: TRBJ1-3
d_call: TRBD1

cdr3_nt: TGTGCCAGCAGCGAACAGACAGGGGCCGGAAACACCATATATTTT
cdr3_aa: CASSEQTGAGNTIYF
v_call: TRBV2
clone_size: few
j_call: TRBJ1-3
d_call: TRBD1

cdr3_nt: TGTGCCAGCAGCCAAGATTTCGGGGACAGGAATCAAGAGACCCAGTACTTC
cdr3_aa: CASSQDFGDRNQETQYF
v_call: TRBV14
clone_size: NA
j_call: TRBJ2-5
d_call: TRBD1

cdr3_nt: TGTGCCAGCTCACCGATGGCTAGCGGGAGCTTAGACCCCAGCGAGCAGTACTTC
cdr3_aa: CASSPMASGSLDPSEQYF
v_call: TRBV18
clone_size: NA
j_call: TRBJ2-7
d_call: TRBD2

cdr3_nt: TGCAGCGCTACGAGCCGGGACTTCCACTCTGGAAACACCATATATTTT
cdr3_aa: CSATSRDFHSGNTIYF
v_call: TRBV29-1
clone_size: NA
j_call: TRBJ1-3
d_call: NA

cdr3_nt: TGTGCCAGCAGTCAAAACGGGTCTAATGAAAAACTGTTTTTT
cdr3_aa: CASSQNGSNEKLFF
v_call: TRBV6-1
clone_size: NA
j_call: TRBJ1-4
d_call: NA

cdr3_nt: TGTGCCGGATCCCAAGGGACAGGGGAAAAGTATAGTGGCTACACCTTC
cdr3_aa: CAGSQGTGEKYSGYTF
v_call: TRBV19
clone_size: NA
j_call: TRBJ1-2
d_call: TRBD1

cdr3_nt: TGTGCCAGCAGCTTGGGCCGGGGGGCCAGTAATGAGCAGTTCTTC
cdr3_aa: CASSLGRGASNEQFF
v_call: TRBV5-6
clone_size: NA
j_call: TRBJ2-1
d_call: NA

cdr3_nt: TGCGCCAGCAATCCGTCACAGGGTTATCGAACTGAAGCTTTCTTT
cdr3_aa: CASNPSQGYRTEAFF
v_call: TRBV5-1
clone_size: NA
j_call: TRBJ1-1
d_call: NA

cdr3_nt: TGCGCCAGCAGCCAAGATGCCGCGGGGTTGGGAGAGACCCAGTACTTC
cdr3_aa: CASSQDAAGLGETQYF
v_call: TRBV4-1
clone_size: NA
j_call: TRBJ2-5
d_call: NA

cdr3_nt: TGTGCCAGCTCACCAGCGGGTATCTCCTACGAGCAGTACTTC
cdr3_aa: CASSPAGISYEQYF
v_call: TRBV18
clone_size: NA
j_call: TRBJ2-7
d_call: NA

cdr3_nt: TGTGCCAGCAGTCCCGGGGGGGAATCTGGGGCCAACGTCCTGACTTTC
cdr3_aa: CASSPGGESGANVLTF
v_call: TRBV28
clone_size: NA
j_call: TRBJ2-6
d_call: TRBD2

cdr3_nt: TGTGCCAGCAGCCTTCTTAGGGGGGAGACCCAGTACTTC
cdr3_aa: CASSLLRGETQYF
v_call: TRBV11-3
clone_size: NA
j_call: TRBJ2-5
d_call: NA

cdr3_nt: TGCGCCAGCAGCTTGCAGGGAAGGGTCACAGATACGCAGTATTTT
cdr3_aa: CASSLQGRVTDTQYF
v_call: TRBV5-1
clone_size: NA
j_call: TRBJ2-3
d_call: NA

cdr3_nt: TGTGCCAGCAGCTTAGCGCTTGCGGGGAACACTGAAGCTTTCTTT
cdr3_aa: CASSLALAGNTEAFF
v_call: TRBV7-9
clone_size: NA
j_call: TRBJ1-1
d_call: NA

cdr3_nt: TGTGCCAGCAGCTTTGCCAGGGGGGACACAGATACGCAGTATTTT
cdr3_aa: CASSFARGDTDTQYF
v_call: TRBV5-6
clone_size: once
j_call: TRBJ2-3
d_call: NA

cdr3_nt: TGTGCCAGCATCAGGCTCCGGAACACTGAAGCTTTCTTT
cdr3_aa: CASIRLRNTEAFF
v_call: TRBV12-3/TRBV12-4
clone_size: once
j_call: TRBJ1-1
d_call: NA

cdr3_nt: TGTGCCAGCAGACACCGAGGGCAAAACACCATATATTTT
cdr3_aa: CASRHRGQNTIYF
v_call: TRBV3-1/TRBV3-2
clone_size: NA
j_call: TRBJ1-3
d_call: NA

cdr3_nt: TGTGCCAGCAGCCAAGATCCCCGGGACAGGGGGTTCCAGCCCCAGCATTTT
cdr3_aa: CASSQDPRDRGFQPQHF
v_call: TRBV3-1/TRBV3-2
clone_size: NA
j_call: TRBJ1-5
d_call: TRBD1

cdr3_nt: TGTGCCAGTAGTATAGGGGGCGGGAGGGAGAAAGAGACCCAGTACTTC
cdr3_aa: CASSIGGGREKETQYF
v_call: TRBV19
clone_size: NA
j_call: TRBJ2-5
d_call: TRBD2

cdr3_nt: TGTGCCACGGGACAGGGGGCGGGTGGCTACACCTTC
cdr3_aa: CATGQGAGGYTF
v_call: TRBV10-3
clone_size: NA
j_call: TRBJ1-2
d_call: TRBD1

cdr3_nt: TGTGCCAGTAGAATGTGGCAGGGGATCTATAGCAATCAGCCCCAGCATTTT
cdr3_aa: CASRMWQGIYSNQPQHF
v_call: TRBV19
clone_size: once
j_call: TRBJ1-5
d_call: NA

cdr3_nt: TGTGCCTGGAGTGCTTCTCGGGGTAGCGGGTTCGGGAGCGAGCAGTACTTC
cdr3_aa: CAWSASRGSGFGSEQYF
v_call: TRBV30
clone_size: NA
j_call: TRBJ2-7
d_call: TRBD2

cdr3_nt: TGCAGCGTTCAAGGGTTTAGCGGGTACCACAATGAGCAGTTCTTC
cdr3_aa: CSVQGFSGYHNEQFF
v_call: TRBV29-1
clone_size: NA
j_call: TRBJ2-1
d_call: TRBD2

cdr3_nt: TGTGCCAGCAGTGAAGCGCCGACAGGGGGCGTTGAAAAACTGTTTTTT
cdr3_aa: CASSEAPTGGVEKLFF
v_call: TRBV2
clone_size: NA
j_call: TRBJ1-4
d_call: TRBD1

cdr3_nt: TGTGCCAGCAGACAGGGAAGTGGCACTGAAGCTTTCTTT
cdr3_aa: CASRQGSGTEAFF
v_call: TRBV6-5
clone_size: NA
j_call: TRBJ1-1
d_call: NA

cdr3_nt: TGTGCCAGCAGCCAAGCTGGAGCGGGGGGGACCTACAATGAGCAGTTCTTC
cdr3_aa: CASSQAGAGGTYNEQFF
v_call: TRBV3-1/TRBV3-2
clone_size: NA
j_call: TRBJ2-1
d_call: TRBD2

cdr3_nt: TGTGCCAGCAGTGAAAGGGGCTGGAACACCGGGGAGCTGTTTTTT
cdr3_aa: CASSERGWNTGELFF
v_call: TRBV2
clone_size: NA
j_call: TRBJ2-2
d_call: NA

cdr3_nt: TGTGCCACCAGCAGAGATATGGGACAGAAGGAGACCCAGTACTTC
cdr3_aa: CATSRDMGQKETQYF
v_call: TRBV15
clone_size: NA
j_call: TRBJ2-5
d_call: TRBD1

cdr3_nt: TGTGCCAGCAGCGCCGGGACAGATAATGAAAAACTGTTTTTT
cdr3_aa: CASSAGTDNEKLFF
v_call: TRBV7-2
clone_size: NA
j_call: TRBJ1-4
d_call: TRBD1